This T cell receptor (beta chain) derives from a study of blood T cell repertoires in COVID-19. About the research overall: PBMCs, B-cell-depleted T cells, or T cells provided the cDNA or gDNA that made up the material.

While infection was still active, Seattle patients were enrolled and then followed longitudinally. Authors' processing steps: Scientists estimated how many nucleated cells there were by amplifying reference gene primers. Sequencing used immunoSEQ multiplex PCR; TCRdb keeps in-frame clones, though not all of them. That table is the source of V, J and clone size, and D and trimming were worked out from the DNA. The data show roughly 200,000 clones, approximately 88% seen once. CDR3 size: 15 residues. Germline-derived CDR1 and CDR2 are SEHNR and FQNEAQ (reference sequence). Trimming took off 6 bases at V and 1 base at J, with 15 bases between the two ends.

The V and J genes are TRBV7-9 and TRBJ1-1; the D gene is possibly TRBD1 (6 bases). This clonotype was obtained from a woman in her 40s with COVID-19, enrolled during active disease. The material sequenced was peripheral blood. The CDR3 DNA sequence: TGTGCCAGCAGTTCCGCAGGGGATCCGAACACTGAAGCTTTCTTT. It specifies CASSSAGDPNTEAFF.